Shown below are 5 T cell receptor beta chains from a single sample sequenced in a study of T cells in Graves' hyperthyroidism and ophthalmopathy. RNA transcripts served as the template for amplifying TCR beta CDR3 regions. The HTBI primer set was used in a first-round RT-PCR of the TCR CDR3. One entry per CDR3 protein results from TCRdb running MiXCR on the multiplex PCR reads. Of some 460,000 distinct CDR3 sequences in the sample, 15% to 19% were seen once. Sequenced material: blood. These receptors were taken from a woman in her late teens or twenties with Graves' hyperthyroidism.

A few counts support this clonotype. Here the CDR3 DNA reads TGTGCCACCAGCAGAGTTGGGATGAGTCCCTACGAGCAGTACTTC. Translating gives CATSRVGMSPYEQYF. V usage is TRBV15 and J usage is TRBJ2-7; D gene unclear. CDR1 and CDR2 from the germline V gene are LNHNV and YYDKDF (reference sequence). V lost 1 base and J 2 bases, leaving 12 bases between the germline ends. The CDR3 spans 15 residues.

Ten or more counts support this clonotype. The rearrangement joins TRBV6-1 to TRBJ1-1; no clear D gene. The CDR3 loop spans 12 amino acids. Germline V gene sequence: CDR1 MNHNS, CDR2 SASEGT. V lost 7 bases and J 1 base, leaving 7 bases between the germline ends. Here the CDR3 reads CASKDANTEAFF. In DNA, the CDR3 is TGTGCCAGCAAGGACGCGAACACTGAAGCTTTCTTT.

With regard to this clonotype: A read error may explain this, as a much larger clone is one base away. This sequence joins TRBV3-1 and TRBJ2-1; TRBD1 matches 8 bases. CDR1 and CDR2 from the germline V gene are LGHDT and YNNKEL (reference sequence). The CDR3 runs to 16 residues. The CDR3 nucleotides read TGTGCCAGCAGCCAAGACCTGGCAGGGGGCGCGAATGAGCAGTCCTTC. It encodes CASSQDLAGGANEQSF.

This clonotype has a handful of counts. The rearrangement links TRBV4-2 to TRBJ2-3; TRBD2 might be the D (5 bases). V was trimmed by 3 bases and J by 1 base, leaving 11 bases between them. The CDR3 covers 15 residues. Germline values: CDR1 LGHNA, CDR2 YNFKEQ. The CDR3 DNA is TGTGCCAGCAGCCACGACTCGAGGGGCACAGATACGCAGTATTTT. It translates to CASSHDSRGTDTQYF.

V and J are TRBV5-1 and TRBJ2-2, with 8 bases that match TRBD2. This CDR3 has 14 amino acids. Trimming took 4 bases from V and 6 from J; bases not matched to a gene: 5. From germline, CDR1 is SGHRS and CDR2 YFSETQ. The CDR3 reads CASSPGGASGELFF. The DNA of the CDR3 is TGCGCCAGCAGCCCCGGGGGGGCCTCCGGGGAGCTGTTTTTT.